This T cell receptor (beta chain) originates from a study of cytomegalovirus exposure and HLA in healthy donors. The CDR3 contains 13 residues. Germline V gene sequence: CDR1 MNHNS, CDR2 SASEGT. V shed 10 bases and J 6 bases; nucleotides not matched to a gene: 11. This clone was counted a few times. PCR involved 60 Vbeta and 13 Jbeta primers. TCRdb's table, derived via immunoSEQ multiplex PCR, lists solely in-frame clones and lacks some. This table has some 190,000 clones, around 80% appearing once. The sample taken for sequencing was PBMCs. The TCR originated in a man aged 18 to 30 in good health and CMV-seronegative. The chain combines TRBV6-1 with TRBJ2-7; 8 nucleotides line up with TRBD1. This CDR3 reads CATTGTGLVEQYF. The CDR3 bases are TGTGCCACCACCGGGACAGGCCTTGTCGAGCAGTACTTC.